Below, 17 T cell receptor beta chains from the same sample are listed, as sequenced in a study of T-cell reconstitution after alpha-beta-depleted transplantation in children. Library preparation (for TCRbeta) was performed with unique molecular identifiers. Each CDR3 protein is one row after TCRdb ran MiXCR on the PCR reads. The data contain 600,000 to 700,000 distinct CDR3 sequences, over 10% of them singletons. The sequencing used PBMCs, collected before TCRalphabeta/CD19-depleted stem cell transplant. These receptors were collected from a girl aged 2 to 9 with congenital amegakaryocytic thrombocytopenia, due to receive a stem cell transplant.

This clonotype occurred many times. The V call is TRBV12-3 or TRBV12-4, the J call TRBJ1-6, with D hard to call. With 3 bases removed from V and 4 bases from J, the gap between germline ends came to 13 bases. The CDR3 contains 16 residues. Here the CDR3 DNA reads TGTGCCAGCAGTTTGGTCAGCAACAAGTATAATTCACCCCTCCACTTT. It specifies CASSLVSNKYNSPLHF.

Ten or more counts support this clonotype. V gene TRBV3-1 combines with J gene TRBJ2-7; D is unclear. The CDR3 extends over 11 amino acids. Trimming removed 1 base at V and 6 bases at J, with 4 bases between. Germline CDR1 reads LGHDT; CDR2 reads YNNKEL (reference sequence). The CDR3 coding sequence is TGTGCCAGCAGCCAAGGATCCGAGCAGTACTTC. Translated: CASSQGSEQYF.

Many counts were recorded for this clonotype. The rearrangement uses TRBV20-1 and TRBJ2-1, with unresolved D. V lost 2 bases, J lost 0 bases, and 8 bases lay in between. Germline V gene sequence: CDR1 DFQATT, CDR2 SNEGSKA (reference sequence). This CDR3 region has 14 residues. For the CDR3, the DNA is TGCAGTGCTAGAACGAGGAGCTCCTACAATGAGCAGTTCTTC. Its protein product is CSARTRSSYNEQFF.

The chain joins TRBV20-1 to TRBJ1-1; D remains ambiguous. This CDR3 region has 11 residues. The germline CDR1 and CDR2 sequences are DFQATT and SNEGSKA (reference sequence). Trimming left V 6 bases short and J 4 bases short, with 9 bases between. This CDR3 is CSAEDATEAFF. Here the CDR3 DNA reads TGCAGTGCCGAGGACGCCACTGAAGCTTTCTTT.

This clonotype occurred many times. J is TRBJ1-1 and V is TRBV6-1; D unclear. From germline, CDR1 is MNHNS and CDR2 SASEGT. The CDR3 totals 14 residues. V lost 7 bases to trimming and J lost 2 bases, with 14 bases between them. The CDR3 DNA is TGTGCCAGCATAAAAGGACCCCCCAACACTGAAGCTTTCTTT. It specifies CASIKGPPNTEAFF.

The gene calls are TRBV7-8 and TRBJ2-1; 9 positions agree with TRBD2. Looked up from germline, CDR1 is SGHVS and CDR2 is FQNEAQ. V lost 2 bases and J lost 5; bases outside the gene matches: 4. CDR3 size: 15 residues. The CDR3 sequence: CASSLSLAGDNEQFF. The CDR3 DNA is TGTGCCAGCAGCTTAAGCTTAGCGGGGGACAATGAGCAGTTCTTC. The variable domain in full, completed from reference TRBV7-8 and TRBJ2-1, reads GAGVSQSPRYKVAKRGQDVALRCDPISGHVSLFWYQQALGQGPEFLTYFQNEAQLDKSGLPSDRFFAERPEGSVSTLKIQRTQQEDSAVYLCASSLSLAGDNEQFFGPGTRLTVL.

This clonotype was found a few times. V gene TRBV20-1 combines with J gene TRBJ2-2; D gene uncertain. The CDR3 totals 15 residues. With 3 bases removed from V and 0 bases from J, the gap between germline ends came to 11 bases. CDR1 is DFQATT, CDR2 SNEGSKA, per germline (reference sequence). This CDR3 reads CSARWSATNTGELFF. The DNA of the CDR3 is TGCAGTGCTAGGTGGTCGGCTACGAACACCGGGGAGCTGTTTTTT.

There are many counts of this clonotype. The CDR3 region is CASSLILAGRGNEQFF. CDR3 in DNA: TGCGCCAGCAGCCTAATACTAGCGGGAAGAGGAAATGAGCAGTTCTTC. J is TRBJ2-1 and V is TRBV5-1, with 10 bases aligning to TRBD2. CDR3 size: 16 residues. V dropped 4 bases and J dropped 7; count of bases not matched to a gene: 11. Germline CDR1 reads SGHRS; CDR2 reads YFSETQ.

V gene TRBV7-8 combines with J gene TRBJ2-7, with D uncertain. Deletions cut 2 bases from V and 0 bases from J, with 17 bases between. The CDR3 extends over 17 amino acids. Germline V gene data show CDR1 as SGHVS and CDR2 as FQNEAQ. Here the CDR3 DNA reads TGTGCCAGCAGCTTAATAAGGTGGCCTACTACCTCCTACGAGCAGTACTTC. Protein product: CASSLIRWPTTSYEQYF.

The sample holds a few counts of this clonotype. The chain has TRBV10-3 and TRBJ2-3, with 12 bases that match TRBD2. V was pared by 6 bases and J by 0 bases, with 1 base of the junction left unmatched. Germline V CDR1 and CDR2: ENHRY, SYGVKD. The CDR3 has 15 residues. The CDR3 here is CAIRGTSGSTDTQYF. CDR3 in DNA: TGTGCCATCAGAGGGACTAGCGGGAGCACAGATACGCAGTATTTT.

This clonotype was seen only a few times. The chain recombines TRBV2 with TRBJ2-7; perhaps TRBD1 as D (6 bases). This CDR3 contains 15 residues. Germline V gives CDR1 SNHLY, CDR2 FYNNEI. V was cut by 7 bases and J by 0 bases, with 16 bases left in between. The CDR3 coding sequence is TGTGCCAGCATTTTACAGGGTGCGAGCTCCTACGAGCAGTACTTC. Translation: CASILQGASSYEQYF.

Many counts were recorded for this clonotype. The chain links TRBV18 to TRBJ2-1, with D perhaps TRBD2 (5 bases). The ends were cut back, 0 bases at V and 6 bases at J, with 15 bases in the middle. The germline V gene encodes CDR1 KGHSH and CDR2 LQKENI. The CDR3 loop spans 16 amino acids. CDR3 sequence reads: CASSPPDLISGNEQFF. The CDR3, as DNA: TGTGCCAGCTCACCACCCGACCTCATCAGCGGCAATGAGCAGTTCTTC.

There are many counts of this clonotype. The chain recombines TRBV9 with TRBJ2-3, with D maybe TRBD2 (6 bases). The CDR3 loop spans 16 amino acids. In germline, CDR1 is SGDLS, CDR2 YYNGEE. Trimming shortened V by 4 bases and J by 6 bases, and 21 bases separated the two germline ends. CDR3 in DNA: TGTGCCAGCAGCCCTAGCGCCCAACCCACCGCTGATACGCAGTATTTT. It translates to CASSPSAQPTADTQYF.

This clonotype was counted many times. The J gene is TRBJ1-4, the V gene TRBV7-8, with D unclear. The germline V gene encodes CDR1 SGHVS and CDR2 FQNEAQ. The CDR3 loop spans 13 amino acids. The V gene lost 0 bases and the J gene lost 5 bases, with 4 bases spanning the gap. The CDR3 DNA reads TGTGCCAGCAGCTTAGCGGGGAATGAAAAACTGTTTTTT. It translates to CASSLAGNEKLFF.

The chain is built from TRBV7-8 and TRBJ2-5, with TRBD2 matching 7 bases. V lost 4 bases to trimming and J lost 5 bases; unmatched junction nucleotides: 10. The CDR3 covers 15 residues. CDR1 is SGHVS and CDR2 is FQNEAQ in the germline V gene. CDR3 nucleotide sequence: TGTGCCAGCAGCTCTAGACTAGCAGGCGGTGAGACCCAGTACTTC. The encoded protein is CASSSRLAGGETQYF. The full variable domain, completed using reference TRBV7-8 and TRBJ2-5, is GAGVSQSPRYKVAKRGQDVALRCDPISGHVSLFWYQQALGQGPEFLTYFQNEAQLDKSGLPSDRFFAERPEGSVSTLKIQRTQQEDSAVYLCASSSRLAGGETQYFGPGTRLLVL.

Ten or more counts support this clonotype. This rearrangement joins TRBV20-1 to TRBJ1-5; no firm D call. Per the germline V gene, CDR1 is DFQATT and CDR2 is SNEGSKA (reference sequence). Trimming pared 4 bases from V and 11 bases from J, leaving 15 bases between. This CDR3 is built from 12 residues. The CDR3 is CSATPGPLTQHF. The CDR3 DNA follows: TGCAGTGCTACCCCGGGCCCGCTTACCCAGCATTTT.

This clonotype was observed a few times. This chain connects TRBV5-1 to TRBJ2-7; D is possibly TRBD1 (5 bases). The CDR3 length is 13 residues. Trimming removed 4 bases from V and 0 bases from J, with 8 bases in between. Germline lookup yields CDR1 SGHRS and CDR2 YFSETQ. In DNA, the CDR3 is TGCGCCAGCAGCGTGGACATCTCCTACGAGCAGTACTTC. This codes for CASSVDISYEQYF.